This TCR beta chain was identified during a study of T cells in localized non-small cell lung cancer. The study's findings and limits: Uninvolved neighboring lung showed the greatest T cell clonality, exceeding tumor. Sequencing, confined to only one tumor region, leaves heterogeneity possible. The study linked higher blood T cell density to longer overall survival. Adjacent lung was found to contain a median roughly 60 of the top 100 tumor clones.

V lost 7 bases and J 3 bases, leaving 15 bases between the germline ends. The CDR3 sequence is 14 residues long. Germline V gives CDR1 MDHEN, CDR2 SYDVKM. Worth noting for this clone: The target antigen is unknown.

Only in-frame clones appear in the TCRdb table, and some are missing; sequencing was by immunoSEQ multiplex PCR. There are about 3,200 clones in the sample; 24% occur only once, and around a fifth lies in the top ten. V and J are TRBV28 and TRBJ2-5, with D possibly TRBD2 on 6 matching bases. Specimen: lung tumor tissue, collected before any cancer treatment. This receptor was obtained from a man between 40 and 75 years old with stage I lung adenocarcinoma. The CDR3 nucleotides read TGTGCCAGCACCACTGGAGGGAGTAAAGAGACCCAGTACTTC. Residues: CASTTGGSKETQYF.